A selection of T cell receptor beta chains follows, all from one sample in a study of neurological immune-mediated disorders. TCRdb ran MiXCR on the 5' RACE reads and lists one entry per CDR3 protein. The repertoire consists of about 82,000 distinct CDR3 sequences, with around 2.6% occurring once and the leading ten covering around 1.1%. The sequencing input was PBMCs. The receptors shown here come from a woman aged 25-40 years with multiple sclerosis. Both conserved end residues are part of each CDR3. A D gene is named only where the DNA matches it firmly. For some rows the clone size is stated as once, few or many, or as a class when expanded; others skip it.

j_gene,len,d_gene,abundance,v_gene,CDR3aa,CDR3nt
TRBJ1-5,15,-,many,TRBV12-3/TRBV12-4,CASSSGSLGNQPQHF,TGTGCCAGCAGTTCCGGTAGTTTAGGCAATCAGCCCCAGCATTTT
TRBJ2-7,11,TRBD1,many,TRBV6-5,CATKTGGEQYF,TGTGCCACGAAGACAGGGGGCGAGCAGTACTTC
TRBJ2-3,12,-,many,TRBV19,CASSNSPDTQYF,TGTGCCAGTAGCAATAGCCCAGATACGCAGTATTTT
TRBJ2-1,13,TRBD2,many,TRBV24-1,CATRLAGENEQFF,TGTGCCACACGACTAGCGGGAGAAAATGAGCAGTTCTTC
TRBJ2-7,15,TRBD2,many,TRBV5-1,CASSFGTSGIYEQYF,TGCGCCAGCAGCTTCGGGACTAGCGGGATCTACGAGCAGTACTTC
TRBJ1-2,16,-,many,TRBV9,CASSAKGASAEYGYTF,TGTGCCAGCAGCGCCAAGGGAGCTTCCGCAGAATATGGCTACACCTTC
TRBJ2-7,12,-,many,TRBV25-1,CASSEFGYEQYF,TGTGCCAGCAGTGAATTTGGTTACGAGCAGTACTTC
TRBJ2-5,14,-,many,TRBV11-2,CASSLGQPQETQYF,TGTGCCAGCAGCTTAGGACAGCCACAAGAGACCCAGTACTTC
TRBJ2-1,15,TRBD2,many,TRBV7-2,CASGLAGFTHNEQFF,TGTGCCAGCGGCCTAGCGGGATTTACGCATAATGAGCAGTTCTTC
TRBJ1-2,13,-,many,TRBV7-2,CASSLDRVGGYTF,TGTGCCAGCAGCTTAGATAGGGTCGGAGGCTACACCTTC
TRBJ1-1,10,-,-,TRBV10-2,CASYHTEAFF,TGCGCCAGCTATCACACTGAAGCTTTCTTT
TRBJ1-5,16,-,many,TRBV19,CASTPLGGRNNQPQHF,TGTGCCAGTACCCCTCTGGGGGGCAGGAACAATCAGCCCCAGCATTTT
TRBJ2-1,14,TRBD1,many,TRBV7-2,CASSLGQGVNEQFF,TGTGCCAGCAGCTTGGGACAGGGGGTCAATGAGCAGTTCTTC
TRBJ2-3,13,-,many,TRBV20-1,CSAGDTVGDTQYF,TGCAGTGCTGGCGACACCGTCGGGGATACGCAGTATTTT
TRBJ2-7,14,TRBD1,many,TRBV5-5,CASSYGQGEYEQYF,TGTGCCAGCAGCTACGGACAGGGGGAGTACGAGCAGTACTTC
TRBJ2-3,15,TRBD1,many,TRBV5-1,CASSPQGQTTDTQYF,TGCGCCAGCAGCCCTCAGGGACAGACCACAGATACGCAGTATTTT
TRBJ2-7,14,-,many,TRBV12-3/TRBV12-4,CASSSGAHSYEQYF,TGTGCCAGCAGTTCGGGAGCCCACTCCTACGAGCAGTACTTC
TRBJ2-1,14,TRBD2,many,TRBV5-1,CASTPGTSTNEQFF,TGCGCCAGCACCCCCGGGACTAGTACCAATGAGCAGTTCTTC
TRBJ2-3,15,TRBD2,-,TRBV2,CASSWTSGIADTQYF,TGTGCCAGCAGTTGGACTAGCGGGATAGCAGATACGCAGTATTTT
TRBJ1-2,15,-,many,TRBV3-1,CASSQGTGEYYGYTF,TGTGCCAGCAGCCAAGGGACGGGAGAATACTATGGCTACACCTTC
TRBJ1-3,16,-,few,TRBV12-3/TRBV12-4,CASSFGPRGSGNTIYF,TGTGCCAGCAGTTTCGGCCCCCGGGGCTCTGGAAACACCATATATTTT
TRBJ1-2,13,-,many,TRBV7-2,CASSFGINYGYTF,TGTGCCAGCAGCTTCGGGATAAACTATGGCTACACCTTC
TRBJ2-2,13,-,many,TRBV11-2,CASGNRESGELFF,TGTGCCAGCGGTAACAGGGAATCCGGGGAGCTGTTTTTT
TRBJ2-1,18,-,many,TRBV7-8,CASSLAQGAGGEYNEQFF,TGTGCCAGCAGCTTAGCCCAGGGGGCGGGAGGGGAGTACAATGAGCAGTTCTTC
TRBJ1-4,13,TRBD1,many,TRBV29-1,CSTQGADDEKLFF,TGCAGCACCCAGGGGGCTGACGATGAAAAACTGTTTTTT
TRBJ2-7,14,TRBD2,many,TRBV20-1,CSARVSSGRGEQYF,TGCAGTGCTAGGGTTAGTAGCGGGAGAGGCGAGCAGTACTTC
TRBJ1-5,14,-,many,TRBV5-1,CASSLGGVGQPQHF,TGCGCCAGCAGCTTAGGAGGGGTCGGGCAGCCCCAGCATTTT
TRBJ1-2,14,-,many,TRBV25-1,CASSRLGQNYGYTF,TGTGCCAGCAGTAGATTAGGGCAAAACTATGGCTACACCTTC